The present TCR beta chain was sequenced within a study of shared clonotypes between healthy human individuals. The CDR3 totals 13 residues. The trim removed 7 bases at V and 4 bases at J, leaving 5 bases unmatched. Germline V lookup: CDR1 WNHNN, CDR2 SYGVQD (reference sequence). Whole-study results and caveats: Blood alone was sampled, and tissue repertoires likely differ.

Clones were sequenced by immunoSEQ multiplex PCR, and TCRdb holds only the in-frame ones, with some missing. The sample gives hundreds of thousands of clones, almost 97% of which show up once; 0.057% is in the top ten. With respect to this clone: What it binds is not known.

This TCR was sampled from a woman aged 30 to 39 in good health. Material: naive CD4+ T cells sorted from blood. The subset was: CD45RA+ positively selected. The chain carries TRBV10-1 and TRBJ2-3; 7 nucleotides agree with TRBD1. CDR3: CASNDRAADTQYF. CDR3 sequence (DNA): TGCGCCAGCAACGACAGGGCCGCAGATACGCAGTATTTT.